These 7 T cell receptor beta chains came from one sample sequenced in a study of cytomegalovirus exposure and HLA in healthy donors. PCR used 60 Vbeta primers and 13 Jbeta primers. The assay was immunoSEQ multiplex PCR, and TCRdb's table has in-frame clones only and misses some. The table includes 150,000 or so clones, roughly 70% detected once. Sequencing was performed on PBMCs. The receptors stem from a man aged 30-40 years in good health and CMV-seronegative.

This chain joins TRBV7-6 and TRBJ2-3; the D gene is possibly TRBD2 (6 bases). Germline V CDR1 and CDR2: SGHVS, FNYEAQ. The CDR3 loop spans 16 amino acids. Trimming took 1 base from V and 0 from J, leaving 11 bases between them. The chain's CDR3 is CASSLELADSTDTQYF. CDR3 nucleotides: TGTGCCAGCAGCTTAGAACTAGCAGATAGCACAGATACGCAGTATTTT. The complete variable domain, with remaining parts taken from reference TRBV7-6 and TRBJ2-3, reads GAGVSQSPRYKVTKRGQDVALRCDPISGHVSLYWYRQALGQGPEFLTYFNYEAQQDKSGLPNDRFSAERPEGSISTLTIQRTEQRDSAMYRCASSLELADSTDTQYFGPGTRLTVL.

The CDR3, as DNA: TGTGCCAGCGGGACGACGGGGGGGGGCCGGAACAATGAGCAGTTCTTC. It yields the protein CASGTTGGGRNNEQFF. The gene calls are TRBV2 and TRBJ2-1; 8 nucleotides match TRBD2. From germline, CDR1 is SNHLY and CDR2 FYNNEI. With V trimmed by 8 bases and J by 5 bases, 14 bases remained unmatched. The CDR3 is made up of 16 amino acids.

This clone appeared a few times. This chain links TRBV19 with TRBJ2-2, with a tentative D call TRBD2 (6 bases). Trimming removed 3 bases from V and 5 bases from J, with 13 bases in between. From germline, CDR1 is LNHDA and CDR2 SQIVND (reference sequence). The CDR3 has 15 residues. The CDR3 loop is CASSILGGSTGELFF. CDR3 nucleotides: TGTGCCAGTAGTATCTTGGGGGGAAGTACCGGGGAGCTGTTTTTT.

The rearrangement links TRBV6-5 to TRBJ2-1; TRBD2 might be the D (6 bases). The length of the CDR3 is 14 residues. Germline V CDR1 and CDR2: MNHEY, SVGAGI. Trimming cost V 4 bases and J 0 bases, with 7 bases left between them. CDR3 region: CASSSGGSYNEQFF. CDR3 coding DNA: TGTGCCAGCAGTTCCGGGGGCTCCTACAATGAGCAGTTCTTC.

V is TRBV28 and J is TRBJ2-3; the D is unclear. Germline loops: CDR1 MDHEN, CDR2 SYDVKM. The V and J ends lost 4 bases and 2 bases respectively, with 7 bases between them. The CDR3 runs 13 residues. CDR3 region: CASSSTDTDTQYF. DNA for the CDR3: TGTGCCAGCAGTTCAACAGACACAGATACGCAGTATTTT.

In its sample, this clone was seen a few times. CDR3 DNA sequence: TGCAGTGCCGGAGAGCGGGGGTGGCAGTACTTC. Residues: CSAGERGWQYF. This chain links TRBV20-1 with TRBJ2-7; 8 bases align to TRBD2. Germline V gene sequence: CDR1 DFQATT, CDR2 SNEGSKA (reference sequence). The length of the CDR3 is 11 residues. The V gene end was trimmed by 6 bases and the J gene end by 9 bases; junction bases not matched to a gene: 7.

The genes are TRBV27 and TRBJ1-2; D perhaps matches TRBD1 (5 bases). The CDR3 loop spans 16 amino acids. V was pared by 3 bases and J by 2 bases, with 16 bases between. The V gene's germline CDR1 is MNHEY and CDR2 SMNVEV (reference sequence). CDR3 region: CASSLEGAQDNYGYTF. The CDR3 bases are TGTGCCAGCAGTTTGGAAGGGGCGCAAGACAACTATGGCTACACCTTC.